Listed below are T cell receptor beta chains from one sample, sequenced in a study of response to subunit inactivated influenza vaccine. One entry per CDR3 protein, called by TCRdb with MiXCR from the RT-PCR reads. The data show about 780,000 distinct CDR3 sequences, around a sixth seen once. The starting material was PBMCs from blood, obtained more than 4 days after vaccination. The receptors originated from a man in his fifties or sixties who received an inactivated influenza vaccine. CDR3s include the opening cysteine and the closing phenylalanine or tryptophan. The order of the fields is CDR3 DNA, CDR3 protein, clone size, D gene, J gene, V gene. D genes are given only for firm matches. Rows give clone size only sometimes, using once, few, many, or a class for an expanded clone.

TGTGCCAGCAGTTATAGCGGGGGGGACAATGAGCAGTTCTTC CASSYSGGDNEQFF few TRBD2 TRBJ2-1 TRBV6-5
TGCAGTGACACGCGATCGGTCACTGAAGCTTTCTTT CSDTRSVTEAFF NA NA TRBJ1-1 TRBV20-1
TGCGCCAGCAGTCTATCCGGGACAGGGATGGGTATCAATCAGCCCCAGCATTTT CASSLSGTGMGINQPQHF NA TRBD1 TRBJ1-5 TRBV10-2
TGTGCCAGCAGTTACTCGGGCTGCACTGAAGCTTTCTTT CASSYSGCTEAFF NA NA TRBJ1-1 TRBV6-5
TGTGCCAGCAGCGGCCGATTAGGACTAGCGGGAGGGACAGATACGCAGTATTTT CASSGRLGLAGGTDTQYF NA TRBD2 TRBJ2-3 TRBV11-1
TGCAGTGCTAGAGAGGGGACTTCCGAGCAGTACTTC CSAREGTSEQYF NA NA TRBJ2-7 TRBV20-1
TGTGCCAGCAGCCTCGAGGCCCGTGGGTTCACTGAAGCTTTCTTT CASSLEARGFTEAFF NA NA TRBJ1-1 TRBV12-3/TRBV12-4
TGCAGTGCTAGAGATCACGAGCGGGGGGGCGCGGACATTCAGTACTTC CSARDHERGGADIQYF NA TRBD2 TRBJ2-4 TRBV20-1
TGCAGCGTTTCCCTCACCCAAGAGACCCAGTACTTC CSVSLTQETQYF NA NA TRBJ2-5 TRBV29-1
TGTGCCAGCAGCCCCCTGGGCCAGGGGACCTACGAGCAGTACTTC CASSPLGQGTYEQYF few NA TRBJ2-7 TRBV7-9
TGTGCCAGCAGGATCGGGGGGAACAATGAGCAGTTCTTC CASRIGGNNEQFF NA TRBD2 TRBJ2-1 TRBV11-1
TGTGCCAGCACCTCCTTGGACGCCAGCTCTGGGGCCAACGTCCTGACTTTC CASTSLDASSGANVLTF NA NA TRBJ2-6 TRBV12-3/TRBV12-4
TGTGCCACCAGCAGATCGACCGCTTGGCAGATTAACTATGGCTACACCTTC CATSRSTAWQINYGYTF NA NA TRBJ1-2 TRBV15
TGTGCCAGCAGGTTAGACCAGGGCCCCTACGAGCAGTACTTC CASRLDQGPYEQYF few NA TRBJ2-7 TRBV12-3/TRBV12-4
TGTGCCAGCAGTTTAGGTCACGACTCTGGGGCCAACGTCCTGACTTTC CASSLGHDSGANVLTF NA NA TRBJ2-6 TRBV12-3/TRBV12-4
TGTGCCACCAGCAGAGATAGTAGCGGGGGCACAGATACGCAGTATTTT CATSRDSSGGTDTQYF NA TRBD2 TRBJ2-3 TRBV15
TGTGCCAGCAGTGAAAGGACAGGGATAGGAACCAAAAACATTCAGTACTTC CASSERTGIGTKNIQYF NA TRBD1 TRBJ2-4 TRBV25-1
TGTGCCAGCAGCCCGGACCTAACGCTTCTTGAAAAACTGTTTTTT CASSPDLTLLEKLFF few NA TRBJ1-4 TRBV12-3/TRBV12-4